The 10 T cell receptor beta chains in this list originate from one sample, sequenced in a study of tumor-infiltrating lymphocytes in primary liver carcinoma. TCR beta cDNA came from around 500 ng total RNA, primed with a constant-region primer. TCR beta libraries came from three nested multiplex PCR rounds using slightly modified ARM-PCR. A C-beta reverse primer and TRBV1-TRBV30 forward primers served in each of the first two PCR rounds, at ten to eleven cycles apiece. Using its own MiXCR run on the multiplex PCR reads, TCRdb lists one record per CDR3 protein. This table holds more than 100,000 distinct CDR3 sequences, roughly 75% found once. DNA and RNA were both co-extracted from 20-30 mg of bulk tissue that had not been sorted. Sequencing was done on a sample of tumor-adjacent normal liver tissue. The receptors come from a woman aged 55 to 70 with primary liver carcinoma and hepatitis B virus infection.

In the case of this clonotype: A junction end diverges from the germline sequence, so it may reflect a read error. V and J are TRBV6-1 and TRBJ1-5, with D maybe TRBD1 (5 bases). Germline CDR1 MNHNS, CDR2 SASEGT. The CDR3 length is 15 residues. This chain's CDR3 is CASREGRTSNQSQHF. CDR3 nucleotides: TGCGCCAGCAGAGAGGGACGGACTAGCAATCAGTCCCAGCATTTT.

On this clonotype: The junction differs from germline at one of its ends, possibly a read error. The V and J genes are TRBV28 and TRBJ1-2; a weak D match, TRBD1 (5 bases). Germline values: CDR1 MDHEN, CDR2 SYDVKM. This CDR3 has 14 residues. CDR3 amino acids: CVSIAGGSNYGYTF. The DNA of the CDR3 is TGTGTCAGCATCGCCGGGGGATCTAACTATGGCTACACCTTC.

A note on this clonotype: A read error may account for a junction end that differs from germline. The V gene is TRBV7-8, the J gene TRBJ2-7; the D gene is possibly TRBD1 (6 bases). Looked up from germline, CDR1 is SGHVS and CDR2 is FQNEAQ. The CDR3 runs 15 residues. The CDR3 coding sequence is TGTGCCAGCAGCCAGGGGTTGTCCCGGTCCTATGAGCAGTGCTTC. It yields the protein CASSQGLSRSYEQCF.

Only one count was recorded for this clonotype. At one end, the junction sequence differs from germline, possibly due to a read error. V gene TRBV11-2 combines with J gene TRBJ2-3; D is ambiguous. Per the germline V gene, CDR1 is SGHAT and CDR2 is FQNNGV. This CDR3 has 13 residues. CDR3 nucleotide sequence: TGTGACAGCAGCTTGGATCGAGGAGATACGCACTATTTT. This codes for CDSSLDRGDTHYF.

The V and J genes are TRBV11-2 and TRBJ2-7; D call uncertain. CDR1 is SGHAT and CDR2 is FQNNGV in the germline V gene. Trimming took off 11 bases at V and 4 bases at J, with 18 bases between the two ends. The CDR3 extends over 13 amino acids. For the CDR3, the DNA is TGTGCCGGCACCTCCCAAGATTCGTACGAGCAGTACTTC. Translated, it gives CAGTSQDSYEQYF.

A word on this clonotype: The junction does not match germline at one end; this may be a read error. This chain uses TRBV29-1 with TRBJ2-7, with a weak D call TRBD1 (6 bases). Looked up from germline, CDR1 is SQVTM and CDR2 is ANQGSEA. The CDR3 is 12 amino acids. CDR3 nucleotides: TGCAGCGTGGACACAGGGTCCTACGAGCAGTATTTC. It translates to CSVDTGSYEQYF.

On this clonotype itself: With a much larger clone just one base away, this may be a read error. In DNA, the CDR3 is TGTGCCAGCAGTCTAATAGGACAGGGCACCGGGGAGCTGTTTTTT. This sequence encodes CASSLIGQGTGELFF. The rearrangement uses TRBV28 and TRBJ2-2; 8 bases fit TRBD1. After removal of 5 bases from V and 4 bases from J, the junction contained 6 bases not matched to a gene. CDR1 is MDHEN, CDR2 SYDVKM, per germline. The CDR3 totals 15 residues.

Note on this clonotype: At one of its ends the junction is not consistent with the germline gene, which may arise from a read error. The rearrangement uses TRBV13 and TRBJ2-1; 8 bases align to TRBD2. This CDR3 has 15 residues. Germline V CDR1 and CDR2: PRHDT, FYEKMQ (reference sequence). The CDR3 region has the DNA TGTGTCAGTAGCTTAGGTACTAGCGGAAACAATGAGCAGATCTTC. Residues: CVSSLGTSGNNEQIF. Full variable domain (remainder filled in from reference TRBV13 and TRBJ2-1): AAGVIQSPRHLIKEKRETATLKCYPIPRHDTVYWYQQGPGQDPQFLISFYEKMQSDKGSIPDRFSAQQFSDYHSELNMSSLELGDSALYFCVSSLGTSGNNEQIFGPGTRLTVL.

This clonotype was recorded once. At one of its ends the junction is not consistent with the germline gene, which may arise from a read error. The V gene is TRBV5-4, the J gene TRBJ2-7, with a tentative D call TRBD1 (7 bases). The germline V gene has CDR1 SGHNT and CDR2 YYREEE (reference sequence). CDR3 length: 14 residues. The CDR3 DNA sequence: TGTACCAGCAGCTTGGAGGCAGGGGGGTACGAGCAGTACTTC. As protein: CTSSLEAGGYEQYF. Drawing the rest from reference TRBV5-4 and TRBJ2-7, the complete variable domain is ETGVTQSPTHLIKTRGQQVTLRCSSQSGHNTVSWYQQALGQGPQFIFQYYREEENGRGNFPPRFSGLQFPNYSSELNVNALELDDSALYLCTSSLEAGGYEQYFGPGTRLTVT.

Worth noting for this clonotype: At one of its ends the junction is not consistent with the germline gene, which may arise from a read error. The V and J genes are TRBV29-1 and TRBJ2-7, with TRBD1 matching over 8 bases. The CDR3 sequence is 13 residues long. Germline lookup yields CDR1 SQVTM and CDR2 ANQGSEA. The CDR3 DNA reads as TGCAGCGCCAGCCGGGACAGGAGTATCGAGCATTACTTC. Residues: CSASRDRSIEHYF.